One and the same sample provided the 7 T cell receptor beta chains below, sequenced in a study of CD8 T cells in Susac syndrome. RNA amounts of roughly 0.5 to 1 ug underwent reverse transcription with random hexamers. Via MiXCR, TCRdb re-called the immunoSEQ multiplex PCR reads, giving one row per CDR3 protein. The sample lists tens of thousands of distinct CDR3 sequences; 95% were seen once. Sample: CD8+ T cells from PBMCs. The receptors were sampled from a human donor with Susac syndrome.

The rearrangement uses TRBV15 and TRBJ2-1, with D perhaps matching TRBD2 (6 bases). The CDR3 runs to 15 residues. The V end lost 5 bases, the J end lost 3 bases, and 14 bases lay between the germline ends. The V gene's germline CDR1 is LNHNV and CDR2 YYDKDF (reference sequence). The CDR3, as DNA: TGTGCCACCAGCCCCAGACTAGGACTCTACAATGAGCAGTTCTTC. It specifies CATSPRLGLYNEQFF. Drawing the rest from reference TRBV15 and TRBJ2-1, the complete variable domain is DAMVIQNPRYQVTQFGKPVTLSCSQTLNHNVMYWYQQKSSQAPKLLFHYYDKDFNNEADTPDNFQSRRPNTSFCFLDIRSPGLGDTAMYLCATSPRLGLYNEQFFGPGTRLTVL.

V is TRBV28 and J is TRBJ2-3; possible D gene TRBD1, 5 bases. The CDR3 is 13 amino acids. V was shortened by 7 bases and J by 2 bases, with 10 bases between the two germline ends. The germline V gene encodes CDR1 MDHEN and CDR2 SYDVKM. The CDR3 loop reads CASNWGHTDTQYF. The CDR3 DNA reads TGTGCCAGCAATTGGGGCCACACAGATACGCAGTATTTT.

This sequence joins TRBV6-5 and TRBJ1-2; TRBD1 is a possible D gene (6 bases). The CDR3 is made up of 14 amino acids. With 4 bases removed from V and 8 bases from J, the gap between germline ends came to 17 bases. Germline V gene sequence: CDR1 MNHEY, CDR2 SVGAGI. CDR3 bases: TGTGCCAGCAGTTCCGAAGGGGGATGGCTAGGCTACACCTTC. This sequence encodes CASSSEGGWLGYTF.

CDR3 region: CASSESISEQYF. The CDR3 DNA follows: TGTGCCAGCAGTGAAAGTATATCCGAGCAGTACTTC. The rearrangement joins TRBV2 to TRBJ2-7, with D unresolved. In germline, CDR1 is SNHLY, CDR2 FYNNEI. The V and J ends lost 2 bases and 6 bases respectively, with 8 bases between them. The CDR3 has 12 amino acids. Full variable domain (outside the CDR3, taken from reference TRBV2 and TRBJ2-7): EPEVTQTPSHQVTQMGQEVILRCVPISNHLYFYWYRQILGQKVEFLVSFYNNEISEKSEIFDDQFSVERPDGSNFTLKIRSTKLEDSAMYFCASSESISEQYFGPGTRLTVT.

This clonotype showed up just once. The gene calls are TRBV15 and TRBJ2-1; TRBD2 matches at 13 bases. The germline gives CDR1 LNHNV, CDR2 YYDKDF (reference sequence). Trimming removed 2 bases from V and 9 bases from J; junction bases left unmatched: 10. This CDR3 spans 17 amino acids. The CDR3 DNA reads TGTGCCACCAGCAGACCAACTAGCGGGAGGGCCCCCCCTGAGCAGTTCTTC. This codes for CATSRPTSGRAPPEQFF. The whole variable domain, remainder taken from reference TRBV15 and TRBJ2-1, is DAMVIQNPRYQVTQFGKPVTLSCSQTLNHNVMYWYQQKSSQAPKLLFHYYDKDFNNEADTPDNFQSRRPNTSFCFLDIRSPGLGDTAMYLCATSRPTSGRAPPEQFFGPGTRLTVL.

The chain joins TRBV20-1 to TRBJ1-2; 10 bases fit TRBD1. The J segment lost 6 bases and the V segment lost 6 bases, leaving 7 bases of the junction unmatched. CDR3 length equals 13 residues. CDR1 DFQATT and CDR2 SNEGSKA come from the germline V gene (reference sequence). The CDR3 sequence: CSAPGTGVHGYTF. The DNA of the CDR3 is TGCAGTGCACCGGGGACAGGGGTTCATGGCTACACCTTC.

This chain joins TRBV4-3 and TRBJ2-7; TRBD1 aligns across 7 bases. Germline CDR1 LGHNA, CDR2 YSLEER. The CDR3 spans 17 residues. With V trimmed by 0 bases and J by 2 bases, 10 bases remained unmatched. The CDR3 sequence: CASSQDYPQGETYEQYF. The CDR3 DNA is TGCGCCAGCAGCCAAGATTACCCTCAGGGGGAAACCTACGAGCAGTACTTC.